This note documents a single TCR beta chain sequence. Its specificity is unknown. From germline, CDR1 is MNHNY and CDR2 SVGAGI (reference sequence). The CDR3 spans 15 residues. V shed 7 bases, J shed 6 bases, and the junction held 8 bases outside the gene matches. This specimen belongs to a study of human T cells and chemical hapten exposure. Time point reported: patch test 1, 2 weeks after DPC sensitization. Noted treatment: therapeutic diphenylcyclopropenone sensitization with weekly scalp DPC. Each CDR3 protein is one row after TCRdb ran MiXCR on the RACE reads. Among more than 95,000 distinct CDR3 sequences listed, about an eighth were seen once. Findings and limits, study-wide: High-frequency TCRs, those above 1 in 1000, stayed the same after DPC sensitization.

Specimen: whole blood, collected in connection with sensitization to the hapten diphenylcyclopropenone (DPC). J is TRBJ1-4 and V is TRBV6-6; 10 nucleotides align to TRBD1. This receptor was obtained from a woman between 45 and 65 years old with alopecia areata. Some clones in this sample may be carry-over from other donors' samples. CDR3 in amino acids: CASTRGGQGYEKLFF. DNA of the CDR3: TGTGCCAGCACCCGGGGGGGACAGGGGTATGAAAAACTGTTTTTT.